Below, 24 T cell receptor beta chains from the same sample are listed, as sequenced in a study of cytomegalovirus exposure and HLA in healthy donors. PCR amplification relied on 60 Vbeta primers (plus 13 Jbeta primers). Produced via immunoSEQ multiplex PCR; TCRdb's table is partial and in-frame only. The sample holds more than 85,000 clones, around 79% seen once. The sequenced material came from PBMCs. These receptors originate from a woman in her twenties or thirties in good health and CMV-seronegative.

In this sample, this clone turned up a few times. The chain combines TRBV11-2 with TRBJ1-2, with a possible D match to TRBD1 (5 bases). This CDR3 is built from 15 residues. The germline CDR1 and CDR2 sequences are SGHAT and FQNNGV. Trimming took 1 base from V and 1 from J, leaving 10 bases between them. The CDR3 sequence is CASSLVGRVNYGYTF. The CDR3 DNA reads TGTGCCAGCAGCTTAGTAGGCAGGGTTAACTATGGCTACACCTTC.

The CDR3 region is CASSPGGDQETQYF. CDR3 nucleotide sequence: TGTGCCAGCAGCCCGGGAGGGGACCAAGAGACCCAGTACTTC. The genes are TRBV6-4 and TRBJ2-5; 8 bases line up with TRBD2. The CDR3 covers 14 residues. Losses at the gene ends were 6 bases for V and 0 bases for J; bases not matched to a gene: 3. Germline values: CDR1 MRHNA, CDR2 SNTAGT.

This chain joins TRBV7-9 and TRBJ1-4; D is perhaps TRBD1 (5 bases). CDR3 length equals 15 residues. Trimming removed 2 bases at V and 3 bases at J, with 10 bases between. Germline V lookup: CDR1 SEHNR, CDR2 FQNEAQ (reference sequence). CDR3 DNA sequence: TGTGCCAGCAGCTTACAGGGAAAGGCTAATGAAAAACTGTTTTTT. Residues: CASSLQGKANEKLFF.

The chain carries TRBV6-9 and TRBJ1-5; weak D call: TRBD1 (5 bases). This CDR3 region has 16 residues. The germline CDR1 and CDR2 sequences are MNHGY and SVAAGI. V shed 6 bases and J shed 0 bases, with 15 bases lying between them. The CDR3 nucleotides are TGTGCCAGCAGCCCAGCGGGACGGTTTAGCAATCAGCCCCAGCATTTT. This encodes CASSPAGRFSNQPQHF.

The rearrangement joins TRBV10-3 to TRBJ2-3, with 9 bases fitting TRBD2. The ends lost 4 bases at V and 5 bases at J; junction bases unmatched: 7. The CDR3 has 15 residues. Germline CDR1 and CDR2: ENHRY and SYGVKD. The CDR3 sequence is CAISGGAGGGDTQYF. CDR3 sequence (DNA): TGTGCCATCAGTGGAGGAGCGGGGGGTGGAGATACGCAGTATTTT.

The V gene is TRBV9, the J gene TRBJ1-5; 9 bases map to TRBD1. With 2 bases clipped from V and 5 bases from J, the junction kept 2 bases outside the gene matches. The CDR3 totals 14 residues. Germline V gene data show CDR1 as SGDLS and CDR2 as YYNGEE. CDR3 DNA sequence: TGTGCCAGCAGCGTGACAGGGGGAGATCAGCCCCAGCATTTT. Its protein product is CASSVTGGDQPQHF.

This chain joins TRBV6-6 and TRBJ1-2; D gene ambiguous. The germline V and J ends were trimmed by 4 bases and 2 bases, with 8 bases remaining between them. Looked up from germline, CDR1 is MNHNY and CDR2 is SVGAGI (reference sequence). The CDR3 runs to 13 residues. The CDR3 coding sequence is TGTGCCAGCAGTTGGGCAAGCAACTATGGCTACACCTTC. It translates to CASSWASNYGYTF.

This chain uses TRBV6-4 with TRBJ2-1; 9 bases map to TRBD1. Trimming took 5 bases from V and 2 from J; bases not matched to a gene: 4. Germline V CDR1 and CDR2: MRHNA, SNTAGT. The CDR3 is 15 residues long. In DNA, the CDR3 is TGTGCCAGCAGTCCCGGGACAGGGCCCTACAATGAGCAGTTCTTC. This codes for CASSPGTGPYNEQFF.

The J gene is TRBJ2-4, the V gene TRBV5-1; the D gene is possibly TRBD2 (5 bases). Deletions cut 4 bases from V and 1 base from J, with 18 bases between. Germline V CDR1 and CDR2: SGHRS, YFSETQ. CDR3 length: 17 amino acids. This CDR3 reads CASSPIGESEAKNIQYF. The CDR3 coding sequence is TGCGCCAGCAGCCCCATCGGGGAAAGCGAGGCCAAAAACATTCAGTACTTC.

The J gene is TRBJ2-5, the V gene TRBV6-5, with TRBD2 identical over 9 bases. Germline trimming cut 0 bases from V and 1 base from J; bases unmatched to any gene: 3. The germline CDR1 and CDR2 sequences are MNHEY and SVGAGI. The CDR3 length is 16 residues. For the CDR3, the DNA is TGTGCCAGCAGTTACTCGGTTAGCGGGGGCCAAGAGACCCAGTACTTC. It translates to CASSYSVSGGQETQYF.

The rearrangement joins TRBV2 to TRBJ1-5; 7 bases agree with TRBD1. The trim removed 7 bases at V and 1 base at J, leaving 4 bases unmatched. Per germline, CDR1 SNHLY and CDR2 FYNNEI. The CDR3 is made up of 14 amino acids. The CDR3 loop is CASNQQGSNQPQHF. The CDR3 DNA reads TGTGCCAGCAACCAACAGGGGAGCAATCAGCCCCAGCATTTT.

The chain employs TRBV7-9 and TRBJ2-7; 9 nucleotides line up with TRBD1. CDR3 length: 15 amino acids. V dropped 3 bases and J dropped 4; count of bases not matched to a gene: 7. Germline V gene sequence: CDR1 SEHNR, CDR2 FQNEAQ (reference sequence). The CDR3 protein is CASSFPGQGRYEQYF. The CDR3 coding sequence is TGTGCCAGCAGCTTCCCGGGACAGGGTCGGTACGAGCAGTACTTC. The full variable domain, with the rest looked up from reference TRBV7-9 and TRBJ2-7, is DTGVSQNPRHKITKRGQNVTFRCDPISEHNRLYWYRQTLGQGPEFLTYFQNEAQLEKSRLLSDRFSAERPKGSFSTLEIQRTEQGDSAMYLCASSFPGQGRYEQYFGPGTRLTVT.

Here the CDR3 DNA reads TGTGCCAACCGGGGGACTAGCGTTCACACCGGGGAGCTGTTTTTT. Translation: CANRGTSVHTGELFF. This chain connects TRBV6-6 to TRBJ2-2, with TRBD2 matching over 10 bases. Per germline, CDR1 MNHNY and CDR2 SVGAGI (reference sequence). This CDR3 is 15 amino acids long. V shed 10 bases and J 3 bases; nucleotides not matched to a gene: 8.

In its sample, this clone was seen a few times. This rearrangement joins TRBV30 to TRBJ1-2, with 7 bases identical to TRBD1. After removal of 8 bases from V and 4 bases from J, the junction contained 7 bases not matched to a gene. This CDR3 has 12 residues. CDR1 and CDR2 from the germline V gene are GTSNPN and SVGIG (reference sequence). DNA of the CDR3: TGTGCCCGTTTGACAGGGATCTATGGCTACACCTTC. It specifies CARLTGIYGYTF.

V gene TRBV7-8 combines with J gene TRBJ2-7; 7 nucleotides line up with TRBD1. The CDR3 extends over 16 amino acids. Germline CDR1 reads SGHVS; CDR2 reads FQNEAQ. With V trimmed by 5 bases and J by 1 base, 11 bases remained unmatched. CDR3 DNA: TGTGCCAGCAGCCGATCGACAGGGCAGTTTTCCTACGAGCAGTACTTC. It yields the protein CASSRSTGQFSYEQYF.

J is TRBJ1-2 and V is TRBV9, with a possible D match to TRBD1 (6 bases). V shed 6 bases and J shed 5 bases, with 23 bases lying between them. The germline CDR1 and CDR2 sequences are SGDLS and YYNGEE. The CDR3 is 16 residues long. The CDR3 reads CASTPQGQQPGYGYTF. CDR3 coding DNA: TGTGCCAGCACCCCTCAGGGGCAGCAACCTGGGTATGGCTACACCTTC.

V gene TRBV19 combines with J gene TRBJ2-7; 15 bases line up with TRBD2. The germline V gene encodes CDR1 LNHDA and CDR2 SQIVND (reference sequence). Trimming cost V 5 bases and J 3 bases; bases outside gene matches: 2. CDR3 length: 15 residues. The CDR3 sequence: CASSRTSGRDYEQYF. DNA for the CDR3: TGTGCCAGTAGTCGGACTAGCGGGAGGGACTACGAGCAGTACTTC.

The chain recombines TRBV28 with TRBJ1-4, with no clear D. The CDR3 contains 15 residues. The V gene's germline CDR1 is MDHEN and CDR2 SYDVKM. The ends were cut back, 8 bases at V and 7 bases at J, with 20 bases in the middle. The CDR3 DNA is TGTGCCAGCTGCTTGCGCGGGAGTGGCGGTGAAAAACTGTTTTTT. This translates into CASCLRGSGGEKLFF.

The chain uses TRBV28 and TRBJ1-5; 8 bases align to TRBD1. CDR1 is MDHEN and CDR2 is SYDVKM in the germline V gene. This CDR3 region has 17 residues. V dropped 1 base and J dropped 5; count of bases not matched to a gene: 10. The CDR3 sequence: CASSLSRGQGLDQPQHF. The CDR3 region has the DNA TGTGCCAGCAGTTTATCCCGTGGACAGGGTTTGGATCAGCCCCAGCATTTT.

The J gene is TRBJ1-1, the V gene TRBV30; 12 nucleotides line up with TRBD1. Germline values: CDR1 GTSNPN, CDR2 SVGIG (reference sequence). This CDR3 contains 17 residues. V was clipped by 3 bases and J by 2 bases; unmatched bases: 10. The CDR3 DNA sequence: TGTGCCTGGAGCGAAGGGACAGGGGGCATTCTAAACACTGAAGCTTTCTTT. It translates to CAWSEGTGGILNTEAFF. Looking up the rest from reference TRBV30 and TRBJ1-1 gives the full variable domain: SQTIHQWPATLVQPVGSPLSLECTVEGTSNPNLYWYRQAAGRGLQLLFYSVGIGQISSEVPQNLSASRPQDRQFILSSKKLLLSDSGFYLCAWSEGTGGILNTEAFFGQGTRLTVV.

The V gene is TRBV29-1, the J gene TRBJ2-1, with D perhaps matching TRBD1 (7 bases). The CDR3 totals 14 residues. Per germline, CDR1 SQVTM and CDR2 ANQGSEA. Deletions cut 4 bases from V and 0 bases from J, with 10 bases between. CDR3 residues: CSVGRGHSYNEQFF. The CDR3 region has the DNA TGCAGCGTTGGGAGGGGGCACTCCTACAATGAGCAGTTCTTC.

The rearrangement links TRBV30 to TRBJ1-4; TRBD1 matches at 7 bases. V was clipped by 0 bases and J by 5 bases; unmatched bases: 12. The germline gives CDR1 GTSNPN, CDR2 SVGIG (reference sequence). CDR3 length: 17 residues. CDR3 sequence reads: CAWSVQGSGTENEKLFF. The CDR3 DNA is TGTGCCTGGAGTGTCCAGGGCTCGGGGACAGAAAATGAAAAACTGTTTTTT.

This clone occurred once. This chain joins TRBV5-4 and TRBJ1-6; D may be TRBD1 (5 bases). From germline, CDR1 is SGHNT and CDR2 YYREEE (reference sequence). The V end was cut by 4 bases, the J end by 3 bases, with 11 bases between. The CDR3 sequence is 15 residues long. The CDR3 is CASSKDTNYNSPLHF. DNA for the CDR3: TGTGCCAGCAGCAAGGACACAAACTATAATTCACCCCTCCACTTT.

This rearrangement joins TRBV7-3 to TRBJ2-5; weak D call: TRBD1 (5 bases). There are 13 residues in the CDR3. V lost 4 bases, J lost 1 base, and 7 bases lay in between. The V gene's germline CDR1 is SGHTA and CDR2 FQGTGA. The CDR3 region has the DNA TGTGCCAGCAGCTCTCAGGGCCAAGAGACCCAGTACTTC. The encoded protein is CASSSQGQETQYF.